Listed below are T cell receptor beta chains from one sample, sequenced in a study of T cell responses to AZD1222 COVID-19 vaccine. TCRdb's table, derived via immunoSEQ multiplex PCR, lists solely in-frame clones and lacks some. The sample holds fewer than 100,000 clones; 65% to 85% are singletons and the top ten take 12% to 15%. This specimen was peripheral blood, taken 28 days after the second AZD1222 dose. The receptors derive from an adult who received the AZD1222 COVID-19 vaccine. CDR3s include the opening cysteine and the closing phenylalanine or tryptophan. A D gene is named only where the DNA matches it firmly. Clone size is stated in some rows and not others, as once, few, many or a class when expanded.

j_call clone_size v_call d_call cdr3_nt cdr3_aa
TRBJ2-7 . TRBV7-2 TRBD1 TGTGCCAGCAGCGGTGGACAGGTTGTCTACGAGCAGTACTTC CASSGGQVVYEQYF
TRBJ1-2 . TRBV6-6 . TGTGCCAGCAAAAGACAAAAGGTACCTAACTATGGCTACACCTTC CASKRQKVPNYGYTF
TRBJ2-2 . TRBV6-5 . TGTGCCAGCAGCTACGTTAAGGGGAGCACCGGGGAGCTGTTTTTT CASSYVKGSTGELFF
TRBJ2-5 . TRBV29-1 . TGCAGCGTTGTGGACAGGGAGGGGGAAGAGACCCAGTACTTC CSVVDREGEETQYF
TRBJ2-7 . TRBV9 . TGTGCCAGCAGCGGACCAGAGGGGGAGCAGTACTTC CASSGPEGEQYF
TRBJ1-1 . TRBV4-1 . TGCGCCAGCAGCCAAGCCCCGCGGGAAACTGAAGCTTTCTTT CASSQAPRETEAFF
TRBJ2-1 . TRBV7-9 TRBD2 TGTGCCAGCAGCTTAGCTAACCGGGGGGACAATGAGCAGTTCTTC CASSLANRGDNEQFF
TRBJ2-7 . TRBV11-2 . TGTGCCAGCAGCTCTAGACTGTCAAGCTCCTACGAGCAGTACTTC CASSSRLSSSYEQYF
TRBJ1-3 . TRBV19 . TGTGCCAGTAGTATTGCAGGGGCGCTTGGAAACACCATATATTTT CASSIAGALGNTIYF
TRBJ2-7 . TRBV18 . TGTGCCAGCTCACAACAATCAATGACCAGCTCCTACGAGCAGTACTTC CASSQQSMTSSYEQYF
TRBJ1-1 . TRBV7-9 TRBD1 TGTGCCAGCAGCTTAGGGGGTGCACAGGGGGCAAACACTGAAGCTTTCTTT CASSLGGAQGANTEAFF
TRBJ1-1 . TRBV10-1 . TGCGCCAGCAGTGAGTGTGACAATAGTAACACTGAAGCTTTCTTT CASSECDNSNTEAFF
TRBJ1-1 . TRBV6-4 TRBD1 TGTGCCAGCAGTGAGCAAGGGGGCCCGGGAAACGCTGAAGCTTTCTTT CASSEQGGPGNAEAFF
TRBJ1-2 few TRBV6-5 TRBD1 TGTGCCAGCACTCAAGACAGGGGTCATTATGGCTACACCTTC CASTQDRGHYGYTF
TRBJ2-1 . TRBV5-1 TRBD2 TGCGCCAGCAGCTTGGGGGGACTAGCCCCCTACAATGAGCAGTTCTTC CASSLGGLAPYNEQFF
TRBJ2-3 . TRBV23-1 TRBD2 TGCGCCAGCAGTCAAGGCACCACCACCGGGACTACTGGCACAGATACGCAGTATTTT CASSQGTTTGTTGTDTQYF
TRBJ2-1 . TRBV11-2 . TGTGCCAGCAGCTTAGATCTCAACGGTGCAGCGGTCTTCTTC CASSLDLNGAAVFF
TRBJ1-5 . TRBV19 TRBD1 TGTGCCAGTAACTCAAGGGGGACAGGGTTTCAGCCCCAGCATTTT CASNSRGTGFQPQHF
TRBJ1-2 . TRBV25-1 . TGTGCCAGCAGTGAAGCACAGGGATGGTCCTTGCACACCTTC CASSEAQGWSLHTF
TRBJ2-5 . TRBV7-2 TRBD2 TGTGCCAGCAGTTTAGCGGGAGTCTTGGAGACCCAGTACTTC CASSLAGVLETQYF
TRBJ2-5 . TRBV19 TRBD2 TGTGCCAGTAGTATAGGGACTAGCGGACAAGAGACCCAGTACTTC CASSIGTSGQETQYF
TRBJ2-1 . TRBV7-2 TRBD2 TGTGCCACCGCTCGAGCGGGAGTCAATGAGCAGTTCTTC CATARAGVNEQFF
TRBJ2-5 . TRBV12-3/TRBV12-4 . TGTGCCAGCAGTTTCGGGATTCAAGAGACCCAGTACTTC CASSFGIQETQYF
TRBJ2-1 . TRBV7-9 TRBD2 TGTGCCAGCAGCTTGACAGCGGGAGGGGGTTTCAATGAGCAGTTCTTC CASSLTAGGGFNEQFF
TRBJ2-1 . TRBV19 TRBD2 TGTGCCAGTAGCTCTCTAGCGGGAGAAGGCAATGAGCAGTTCTTC CASSSLAGEGNEQFF
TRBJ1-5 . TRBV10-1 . TGCGCCAGCAGTCCGGACGGTAGCAATCAGCCCCAGCATTTT CASSPDGSNQPQHF
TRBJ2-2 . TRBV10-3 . TGTGCCATCAGTGAGTCGAGGGGGGCCGGGGAGCTGTTTTTT CAISESRGAGELFF